This TCR beta chain was sequenced for a study of cytomegalovirus exposure and HLA in healthy donors. Comments on this clone: The target antigen is unknown.

Findings of the study overall: Follow-up analysis later connected one missense variant in DCLRE1C with trimming of TCR beta V- and J-genes.

Germline assignment: CDR1 MNHEY and CDR2 SVGAGI. Trimming at V came to 2 bases and at J to 3 bases, leaving 2 bases not matched to a gene. This CDR3 is 14 amino acids long. With 60 Vbeta and 13 Jbeta primers, the PCR was carried out. The protocol was immunoSEQ multiplex PCR, while the TCRdb copy is restricted to in-frame clones and leaves out a portion. The data contain 200,000 to 250,000 clones, more than 75% of them singletons. V usage is TRBV6-5 and J usage is TRBJ2-3, with 7 bases matching TRBD2. The sequence derives from a human donor in good health. Specimen: PBMCs. Here the CDR3 DNA reads TGTGCCAGCAGTTACGCGGGAGAAACAGATACGCAGTATTTT. Its protein product is CASSYAGETDTQYF.